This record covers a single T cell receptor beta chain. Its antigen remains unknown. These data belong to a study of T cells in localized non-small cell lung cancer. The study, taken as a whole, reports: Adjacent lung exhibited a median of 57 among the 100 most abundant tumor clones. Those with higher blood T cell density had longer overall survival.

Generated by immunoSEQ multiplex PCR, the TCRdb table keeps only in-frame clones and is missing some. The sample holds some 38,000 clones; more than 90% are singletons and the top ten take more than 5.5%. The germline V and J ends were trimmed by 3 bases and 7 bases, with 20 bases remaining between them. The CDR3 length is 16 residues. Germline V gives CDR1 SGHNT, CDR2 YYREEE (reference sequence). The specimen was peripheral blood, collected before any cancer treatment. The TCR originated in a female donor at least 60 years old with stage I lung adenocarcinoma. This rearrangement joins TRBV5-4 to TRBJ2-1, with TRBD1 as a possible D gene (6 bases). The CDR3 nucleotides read TGTGCCAGCAGCTCCCTCGTGGGGGCGGTTGGGAATGAGCAGTTCTTC. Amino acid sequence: CASSSLVGAVGNEQFF.